A single sample gave rise to the 28 T cell receptor beta chains below, sequenced in a study of T-cell reconstitution after alpha-beta-depleted transplantation in children. Researchers prepared the TCRbeta library using unique molecular identifiers, the study reports. Each CDR3 protein gets one entry after TCRdb re-called the PCR reads with MiXCR. The sample carries 200,000 or so distinct CDR3 sequences, about 7% recorded once. This specimen was PBMCs, taken before TCRalphabeta/CD19-depleted stem cell transplant. The receptors come from a boy between 2 and 10 years old with acute lymphoblastic leukemia, due to receive a stem cell transplant.

Only a few counts were recorded for this clonotype. The gene calls are TRBV5-6 and TRBJ1-2, with D possibly being TRBD1 (6 bases). The germline V gene encodes CDR1 SGHDT and CDR2 YYEEEE. CDR3 length equals 13 residues. Trimming left V 2 bases short and J 7 bases short, with 12 bases between. CDR3 in DNA: TGTGCCAGCAGCTTTACAGGGAACGGTGGCTACACCTTC. It yields the protein CASSFTGNGGYTF.

This clonotype has only a few counts. The chain is built from TRBV7-2 and TRBJ2-3; 11 positions match TRBD2. This CDR3 is 16 amino acids long. The V gene end was trimmed by 5 bases and the J gene end by 1 base; junction bases not matched to a gene: 5. The V gene's germline CDR1 is SGHTA and CDR2 FQGNSA. The CDR3 coding sequence is TGTGCCAGCAGCCTAAGTAGCGGGGGGGGCACAGATACGCAGTATTTT. Translating it yields CASSLSSGGGTDTQYF.

This clonotype came up many times. The chain uses TRBV7-9 and TRBJ1-4; the match to TRBD1 covers 7 bases. The CDR3 is 14 amino acids. Germline V gene sequence: CDR1 SEHNR, CDR2 FQNEAQ (reference sequence). V lost 1 base, J lost 6 bases, and 2 bases stayed unmatched. This CDR3 is CASSLGDRDEKLFF. The CDR3 DNA reads as TGTGCCAGCAGCTTAGGTGACAGGGATGAAAAACTGTTTTTT.

This clonotype has at least ten counts. The gene calls are TRBV29-1 and TRBJ1-4, with 9 bases that match TRBD1. Germline trimming cut 7 bases from V and 8 bases from J; bases unmatched to any gene: 5. CDR3 length equals 12 residues. The V gene's germline CDR1 is SQVTM and CDR2 ANQGSEA. As DNA, the CDR3 is TGCAGCGCGGGACAGGGTGAGGAAAAACTGTTTTTT. Translation gives CSAGQGEEKLFF.

The table lists this clonotype with a few counts. The gene calls are TRBV27 and TRBJ2-1, with D uncertain. Trimming cost V 6 bases and J 15 bases, with 21 bases left between them. Germline V CDR1 and CDR2: MNHEY, SMNVEV (reference sequence). The CDR3 totals 13 residues. CDR3 bases: TGTGCCAGCAGCCGGGCTCCCACCACGTCGCCGTTCTTC. Its protein product is CASSRAPTTSPFF.

The rearrangement links TRBV27 to TRBJ1-2; 8 nucleotides agree with TRBD1. The V segment lost 8 bases and the J segment 8 bases; nucleotides outside the gene matches: 10. Germline values: CDR1 MNHEY, CDR2 SMNVEV (reference sequence). This CDR3 spans 13 amino acids. The DNA of the CDR3 is TGTGCCAGCGGAGGGCAGGGGGCGCGAGGCTACACCTTC. Translated: CASGGQGARGYTF.

This clonotype was seen at least ten times. The chain carries TRBV6-5 and TRBJ2-5; 8 bases agree with TRBD1. V lost 2 bases to trimming and J lost 5 bases; unmatched junction nucleotides: 7. This CDR3 has 15 residues. Germline V CDR1 and CDR2: MNHEY, SVGAGI. The CDR3 loop is CASSYGQGGGETQYF. The CDR3 bases are TGTGCCAGCAGTTACGGACAGGGAGGCGGGGAGACCCAGTACTTC.

CDR3: CASSSISEGVRTVGSQHF. CDR3 coding DNA: TGTGCCAGCAGTTCCATCTCGGAGGGGGTCAGGACAGTTGGTTCCCAGCATTTT. The genes are TRBV28 and TRBJ1-5; a weak D match, TRBD1 (6 bases). This CDR3 is built from 18 residues. Germline V gene data show CDR1 as MDHEN and CDR2 as SYDVKM. V was shortened by 4 bases and J by 11 bases, with 30 bases between the two germline ends. Full variable domain (rest looked up from reference TRBV28 and TRBJ1-5): DVKVTQSSRYLVKRTGEKVFLECVQDMDHENMFWYRQDPGLGLRLIYFSYDVKMKEKGDIPEGYSVSREKKERFSLILESASTNQTSMYLCASSSISEGVRTVGSQHFGDGTRLSIL.

This clonotype was seen a handful of times. J is TRBJ2-7 and V is TRBV20-1; maybe TRBD1 (6 bases). The CDR3 covers 14 residues. V lost 4 bases and J 0 bases, leaving 13 bases between the germline ends. Germline-derived CDR1 and CDR2 are DFQATT and SNEGSKA (reference sequence). Here the CDR3 DNA reads TGCAGTGCTAAGTCCCGGGACATCTCCTACGAGCAGTACTTC. Protein: CSAKSRDISYEQYF.

This clonotype was recorded many times. Being one base from a much bigger clone, this may be a read error. Written as DNA, the CDR3 is TGTGCCAGCAGTTACTGGGAGACCCAGTACTTC. Encoded protein: CASSYWETQYF. The chain uses TRBV6-2 or TRBV6-3 and TRBJ2-5; D is unclear. V was clipped by 1 base and J by 5 bases, with 2 bases between them. This CDR3 is 11 amino acids long. Germline values: CDR1 MNHEY, CDR2 SVGEGT.

This clonotype came up a few times. The chain has TRBV4-3 and TRBJ1-1; D not resolved. Germline V gene lookup returns CDR1 LGHNA and CDR2 YSLEER. The CDR3 is made up of 15 amino acids. Trimming left V 0 bases short and J 7 bases short, with 15 bases between. CDR3 amino acids: CASSQDRVRSHEAFF. CDR3 nucleotide sequence: TGCGCCAGCAGCCAAGATAGGGTCAGATCGCATGAAGCTTTCTTT.

This clonotype was observed many times. The chain recombines TRBV28 with TRBJ1-5; 9 bases are a match to TRBD1. The CDR3 contains 14 residues. Losses at the gene ends were 11 bases for V and 5 bases for J; bases not matched to a gene: 10. The germline V gene encodes CDR1 MDHEN and CDR2 SYDVKM. The CDR3 DNA sequence: TGTGCCTGTACGGGACAGGGAGTCGATCAGCCCCAGCATTTT. Its protein product is CACTGQGVDQPQHF.

The chain recombines TRBV5-1 with TRBJ1-3; D unresolved. Germline loops: CDR1 SGHRS, CDR2 YFSETQ. The CDR3 sequence is 12 residues long. Trimming removed 5 bases from V and 1 base from J, with 4 bases in between. CDR3 sequence reads: CASRSSGNTIYF. CDR3 in DNA: TGCGCCAGCAGGAGTTCTGGAAACACCATATATTTT.

This clonotype was observed at least ten times. The chain joins TRBV6-2 or TRBV6-3 to TRBJ1-2; D is unclear. Germline values: CDR1 MNHEY, CDR2 SVGEGT. The V end was cut by 4 bases, the J end by 8 bases, with 23 bases between. There are 16 residues in the CDR3. The CDR3 nucleotides read TGTGCCAGCAGTTCCCGGGAAACAGCCTCCTCTTTAGGCTACACCTTC. Its translation: CASSSRETASSLGYTF.

This clonotype appeared a few times. V and J are TRBV5-1 and TRBJ2-5; TRBD1 matches at 10 bases. The trim removed 6 bases at V and 5 bases at J, leaving 7 bases unmatched. This CDR3 is 14 amino acids long. CDR1 is SGHRS and CDR2 is YFSETQ in the germline V gene. This CDR3 reads CASTGTGVEETQYF. The CDR3 DNA follows: TGCGCCAGCACGGGGACAGGGGTAGAGGAGACCCAGTACTTC. The whole variable domain, remainder taken from reference TRBV5-1 and TRBJ2-5, is KAGVTQTPRYLIKTRGQQVTLSCSPISGHRSVSWYQQTPGQGLQFLFEYFSETQRNKGNFPGRFSGRQFSNSRSEMNVSTLELGDSALYLCASTGTGVEETQYFGPGTRLLVL.

This clonotype has only a few counts. This chain uses TRBV20-1 with TRBJ2-3; D is unclear. The CDR3 is 16 residues long. Germline CDR1 and CDR2: DFQATT and SNEGSKA (reference sequence). V dropped 3 bases and J dropped 2 bases, with 18 bases sitting between them. In nucleotides, the CDR3 is TGCAGTGCTAGTACGTTTATAGGGCAGAACACAGATACGCAGTATTTT. This encodes CSASTFIGQNTDTQYF.

This clonotype has at least ten counts. The chain uses TRBV5-1 and TRBJ2-3; D assignment may be TRBD1 or TRBD2 (5 bases each). V shed 4 bases and J shed 6 bases, with 12 bases lying between them. This CDR3 has 13 amino acids. The germline V gene encodes CDR1 SGHRS and CDR2 YFSETQ. The CDR3 region has the DNA TGCGCCAGCAGCCGGGGCGGTTTTGATACGCAGTATTTT. Translating it yields CASSRGGFDTQYF.

This clonotype was seen repeatedly, ten times or more. For the CDR3, the DNA is TGTGCCAGCAGCGTCCAGGAGGAAGATACGCAGTATTTT. Protein product: CASSVQEEDTQYF. The rearrangement joins TRBV9 to TRBJ2-3; possible D gene TRBD2, 5 bases. CDR1 and CDR2 from the germline V gene are SGDLS and YYNGEE. V was pared by 2 bases and J by 5 bases, with 9 bases between. CDR3 size: 13 residues.

This clonotype was counted ten times or more. CDR3 loop: CSVAGTGRAGEILHEQYF. The CDR3 DNA reads TGCAGCGTTGCCGGGACAGGTAGAGCGGGAGAGATCCTACACGAGCAGTACTTC. This rearrangement joins TRBV29-1 to TRBJ2-7, with D perhaps being TRBD1 or TRBD2 (8 bases each). This CDR3 has 18 residues. Germline-derived CDR1 and CDR2 are SQVTM and ANQGSEA. Trimming took 4 bases from V and 5 from J, leaving 30 bases between them.

This clonotype was observed many times. J is TRBJ2-1 and V is TRBV2; 9 bases map to TRBD1. Unmatched junction bases numbered 9, after V lost 3 bases and J lost 6 bases. The CDR3 totals 16 residues. Germline values: CDR1 SNHLY, CDR2 FYNNEI. CDR3 nucleotide sequence: TGTGCCAGCAGTGAGACCCGGGACAGGGCCTTCAATGAGCAGTTCTTC. Translated: CASSETRDRAFNEQFF.

This clonotype was observed many times. The CDR3 is CASSHMRWDEKLFF. In DNA form, the CDR3 reads TGTGCCAGCAGCCACATGCGCTGGGATGAAAAACTGTTTTTT. The chain employs TRBV11-2 and TRBJ1-4; D gene uncertain. The CDR3 extends over 14 amino acids. The germline V gene encodes CDR1 SGHAT and CDR2 FQNNGV. V lost 5 bases, J lost 6 bases, and 13 bases lay in between.

This clonotype was seen repeatedly, ten times or more. This chain connects TRBV20-1 to TRBJ2-7; D unclear. CDR1 and CDR2 (germline): DFQATT, SNEGSKA (reference sequence). This CDR3 contains 14 residues. V was clipped by 0 bases and J by 2 bases, with 11 bases between them. CDR3 sequence: CSARDVGPTYEQYF. In nucleotides, the CDR3 is TGCAGTGCTAGAGATGTAGGACCCACCTACGAGCAGTACTTC.

This clonotype was seen only a few times. The chain is built from TRBV2 and TRBJ2-7; D unresolved. There are 13 residues in the CDR3. V lost 3 bases and J lost 6, with 12 bases in between. Germline CDR1 is SNHLY and CDR2 is FYNNEI. The CDR3 coding sequence is TGTGCCAGCAGTGAGGGGAATACCGGCGAGCAGTACTTC. It translates to CASSEGNTGEQYF.

This clonotype was counted a few times. The V call is TRBV28, the J call TRBJ1-6; 8 bases match TRBD1. V lost 10 bases, J lost 7 bases, and 9 bases stayed unmatched. The germline CDR1 and CDR2 sequences are MDHEN and SYDVKM. This CDR3 region has 14 residues. The CDR3, as DNA: TGTGCCACAGATAGGACAGGGACCAATTCACCCCTCCACTTT. Protein: CATDRTGTNSPLHF.

Ten or more counts support this clonotype. The chain links TRBV28 to TRBJ2-1, with D possibly being TRBD2 (6 bases). Between the trimmed V and J ends, which lost 5 bases and 5 bases, there was a span of 22 bases. The CDR3 loop spans 17 amino acids. Germline CDR1 and CDR2: MDHEN and SYDVKM. The CDR3 loop is CASSPWTGSYGDNEQFF. The CDR3 nucleotides read TGTGCCAGCAGTCCCTGGACCGGGAGCTATGGGGACAATGAGCAGTTCTTC. The variable domain in full, completed from reference TRBV28 and TRBJ2-1, reads DVKVTQSSRYLVKRTGEKVFLECVQDMDHENMFWYRQDPGLGLRLIYFSYDVKMKEKGDIPEGYSVSREKKERFSLILESASTNQTSMYLCASSPWTGSYGDNEQFFGPGTRLTVL.

This clonotype has at least ten counts. CDR3 sequence reads: CASSAGQGYGYTF. CDR3 sequence (DNA): TGTGCCAGCAGCGCTGGACAGGGCTATGGCTACACCTTC. The chain carries TRBV28 and TRBJ1-2; 8 nucleotides line up with TRBD1. Trimming removed 6 bases from V and 4 bases from J; junction bases left unmatched: 4. CDR1 and CDR2 (germline): MDHEN, SYDVKM. The CDR3 extends over 13 amino acids.

This clonotype was detected only a few times. This rearrangement joins TRBV20-1 to TRBJ1-5, with unresolved D. The CDR3 totals 15 residues. The germline V gene encodes CDR1 DFQATT and CDR2 SNEGSKA (reference sequence). Trimming cost V 2 bases and J 1 base, with 12 bases left between them. CDR3 coding DNA: TGCAGTGCTAGACGCGGGGATCTAAGCAATCAGCCCCAGCATTTT. It yields the protein CSARRGDLSNQPQHF.

This clonotype came up many times. The chain uses TRBV20-1 and TRBJ2-5; either TRBD1 or TRBD2 may supply D (5 bases each). V was clipped by 3 bases and J by 5 bases, with 19 bases between them. The CDR3 is 15 residues long. CDR1 and CDR2 from the germline V gene are DFQATT and SNEGSKA (reference sequence). The CDR3 reads CSASAVSRGGETQYF. The CDR3 nucleotides are TGCAGTGCTAGTGCAGTCTCGAGGGGCGGGGAGACCCAGTACTTC.